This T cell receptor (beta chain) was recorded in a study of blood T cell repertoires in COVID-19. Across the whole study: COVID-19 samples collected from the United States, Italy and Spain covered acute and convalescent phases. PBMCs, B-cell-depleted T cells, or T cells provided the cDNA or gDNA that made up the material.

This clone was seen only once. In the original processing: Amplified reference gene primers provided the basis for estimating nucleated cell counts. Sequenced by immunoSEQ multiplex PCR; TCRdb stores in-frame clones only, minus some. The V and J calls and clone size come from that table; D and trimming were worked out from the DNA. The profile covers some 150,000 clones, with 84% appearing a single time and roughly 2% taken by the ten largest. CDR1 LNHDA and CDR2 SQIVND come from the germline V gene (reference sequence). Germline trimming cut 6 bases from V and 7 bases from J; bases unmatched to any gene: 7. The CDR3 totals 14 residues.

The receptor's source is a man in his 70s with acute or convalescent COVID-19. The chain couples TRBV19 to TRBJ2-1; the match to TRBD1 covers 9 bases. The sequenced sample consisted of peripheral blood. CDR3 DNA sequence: TGTGCCAGTAGCTCGGACAGGGGATCGAATGAGCAGTTCTTC. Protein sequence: CASSSDRGSNEQFF.